This T cell receptor (beta chain) derives from a study of blood T cell repertoires in COVID-19. Source study methods: Reference gene primer amplification in the assay estimated nucleated cell counts. Clones were read by immunoSEQ multiplex PCR, and TCRdb kept only the in-frame ones, dropping some. V and J calls and clone size follow that table, whereas D and trimming were derived from the DNA. The sample has about 130,000 clones; approximately 86% are singletons. V was shortened by 0 bases and J by 4 bases, with 18 bases between the two germline ends. Germline V lookup: CDR1 GTSNPN, CDR2 SVGIG (reference sequence). There are 16 residues in the CDR3.

The sample consisted of peripheral blood. The receptor comes from an older woman with COVID-19, enrolled during active disease. The rearrangement links TRBV30 to TRBJ1-1; a possible D gene is TRBD1 (6 bases). The CDR3 protein is CAWSVGQGLVRTEAFF. The CDR3 nucleotides are TGTGCCTGGAGTGTGGGTCAGGGGCTGGTTCGCACTGAAGCTTTCTTT.